This record covers a single TCR beta chain. This entry comes from a study of blood T cell repertoires in COVID-19. About the research overall: Material from acute and convalescent COVID-19 was sourced from the United States, Italy and Spain.

Original analysis: Amplification with reference gene primers provided the estimates of nucleated cell counts. Some clones are missing from TCRdb's copy, which holds only in-frame ones; the method was immunoSEQ multiplex PCR. V and J calls and clone size come straight from that table; D and trimming were deduced from the DNA. This repertoire shows fewer than 150,000 clones, about 86% found once; its top ten account for approximately 4%. With 10 bases removed from V and 8 bases from J, the gap between germline ends came to 14 bases. Germline V gene sequence: CDR1 ENHRY, CDR2 SYGVKD. The length of the CDR3 is 11 residues.

The gene calls are TRBV10-3 and TRBJ1-1; weak D call: TRBD1 (6 bases). Sequencing used peripheral blood. This clonotype was sampled from a woman in her thirties or forties with acute or convalescent COVID-19. CDR3 nucleotide sequence: TGTGCCACGCTCGGGACAACAGAAGCTTTCTTT. Translation gives CATLGTTEAFF.